The clone carrying this T cell receptor (beta chain) was seen only once. The antigen remains undetermined. The data derive from a study of CD8+ T cells in alopecia areata. Study results and limitations: Relative to mice, TCR sharing across patients was less clear, a difference possibly HLA-related.

Germline V lookup: CDR1 SGHDN, CDR2 FVKESK. Deletions cut 4 bases from V and 9 bases from J, with 10 bases between. The CDR3 consists of 12 residues. PBMCs, the starting material, were the source of sorted CD4+ and CD8+ T cells. cDNA serving as the sequencing template came from extracted, reverse transcribed RNA. Sequencing used immunoSEQ multiplex PCR; TCRdb keeps in-frame clones, though not all of them. This sample has 150,000 or so clones, with approximately 60% found just once. The rearrangement joins TRBV14 to TRBJ1-5; D might be TRBD1 (5 bases). Sequenced input: CD4+ T cells sorted from blood. This receptor was obtained from a human donor in good health. The CDR3 DNA reads as TGTGCCAGCAGCCTGGGACGGGGGCCCCAGCATTTT. As protein: CASSLGRGPQHF. Complete variable domain (other parts from reference TRBV14 and TRBJ1-5): EAGVTQFPSHSVIEKGQTVTLRCDPISGHDNLYWYRRVMGKEIKFLLHFVKESKQDESGMPNNRFLAERTGGTYSTLKVQPAELEDSGVYFCASSLGRGPQHFGDGTRLSIL.